This TCR beta chain was profiled in a study of shared clonotypes between healthy human individuals. Sequencing used immunoSEQ multiplex PCR; TCRdb keeps in-frame clones, though not all of them. The sample includes roughly 600,000 clones, 95% to 98% seen only once; the top ten take 0.3%. Naive CD8 cells, CD45RO-negative and positively selected for CCR7, excluded terminally differentiated effector memory CD45RA+ cells. V trimming: 0 bases; J trimming: 2 bases; junction bases outside the gene matches: 4. CDR1 and CDR2 from the germline V gene are SQVTM and ANQGSEA. The length of the CDR3 is 15 residues.

The genes are TRBV29-1 and TRBJ2-7, with TRBD1 matching 10 bases. Source material: naive CD8+ T cells sorted from blood. This clonotype originated in a man aged 30 to 39 in good health. CDR3: CSVEDWDRGPYEQYF. The CDR3 nucleotides are TGCAGCGTTGAAGATTGGGACAGGGGCCCCTACGAGCAGTACTTC.